The present entry profiles one TCR beta chain with its context. The sample originates from a study of HIV-infected patients and healthy controls. Each CDR3 protein gets one entry after TCRdb re-called the 5' RACE reads with MiXCR. The sample has 55,000 to 70,000 distinct CDR3 sequences, roughly 19% seen once. The CDR3 sequence is 13 residues long. Germline values: CDR1 DFQATT, CDR2 SNEGSKA (reference sequence). V lost 5 bases and J 3 bases, leaving 11 bases between the germline ends. The sample taken for sequencing was CD4+ T cells from blood. The receptor was derived from a human donor in good health. The chain uses TRBV20-1 and TRBJ2-1; D is unresolved. The CDR3, as DNA: TGCAGTGCTGGTCCCCCAGTCTACAATGAGCAGTTCTTC. This codes for CSAGPPVYNEQFF.